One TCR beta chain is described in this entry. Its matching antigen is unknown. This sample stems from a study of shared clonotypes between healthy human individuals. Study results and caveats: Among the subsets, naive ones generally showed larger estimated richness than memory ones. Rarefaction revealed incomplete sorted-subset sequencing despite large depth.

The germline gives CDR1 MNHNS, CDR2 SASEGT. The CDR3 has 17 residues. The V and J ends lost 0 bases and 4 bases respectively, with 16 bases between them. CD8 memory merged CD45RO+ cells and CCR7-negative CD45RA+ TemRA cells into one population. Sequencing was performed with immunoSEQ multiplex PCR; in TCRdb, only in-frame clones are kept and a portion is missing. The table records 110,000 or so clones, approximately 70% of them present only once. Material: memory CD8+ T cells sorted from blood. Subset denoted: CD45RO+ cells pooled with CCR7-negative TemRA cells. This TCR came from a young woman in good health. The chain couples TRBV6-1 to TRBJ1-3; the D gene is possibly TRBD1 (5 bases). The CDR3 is CASSEAWVGTGGNTIYF. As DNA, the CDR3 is TGTGCCAGCAGTGAAGCATGGGTAGGGACGGGGGGAAACACCATATATTTT.